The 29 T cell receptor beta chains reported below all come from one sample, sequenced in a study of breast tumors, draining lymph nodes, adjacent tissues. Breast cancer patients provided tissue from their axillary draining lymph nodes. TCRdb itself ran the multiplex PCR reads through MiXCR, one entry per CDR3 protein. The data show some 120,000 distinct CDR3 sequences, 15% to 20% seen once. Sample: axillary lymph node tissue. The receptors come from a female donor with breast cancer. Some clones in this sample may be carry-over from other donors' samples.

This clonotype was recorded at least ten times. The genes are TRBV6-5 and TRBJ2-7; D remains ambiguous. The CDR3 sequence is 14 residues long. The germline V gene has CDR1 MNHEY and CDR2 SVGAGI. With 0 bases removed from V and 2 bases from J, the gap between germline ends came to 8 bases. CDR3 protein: CASSYSAGTYEQYF. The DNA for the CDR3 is TGTGCCAGCAGTTACTCGGCCGGAACCTACGAGCAGTACTTC.

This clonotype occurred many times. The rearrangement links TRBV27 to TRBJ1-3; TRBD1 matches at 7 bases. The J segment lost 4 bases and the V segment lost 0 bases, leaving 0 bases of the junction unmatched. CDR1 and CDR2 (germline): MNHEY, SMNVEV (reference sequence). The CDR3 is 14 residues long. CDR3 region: CASSLSGGGNTIYF. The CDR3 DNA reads TGTGCCAGCAGTTTATCAGGGGGCGGAAACACCATATATTTT.

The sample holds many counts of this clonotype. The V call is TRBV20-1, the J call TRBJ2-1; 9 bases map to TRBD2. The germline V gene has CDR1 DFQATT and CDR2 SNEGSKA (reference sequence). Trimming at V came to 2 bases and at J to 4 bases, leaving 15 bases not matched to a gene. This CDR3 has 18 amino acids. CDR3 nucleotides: TGCAGTGCTAGAAGTTTAGGCGGGGGGGCCGTACGGTACAATGAGCAGTTCTTC. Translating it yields CSARSLGGGAVRYNEQFF.

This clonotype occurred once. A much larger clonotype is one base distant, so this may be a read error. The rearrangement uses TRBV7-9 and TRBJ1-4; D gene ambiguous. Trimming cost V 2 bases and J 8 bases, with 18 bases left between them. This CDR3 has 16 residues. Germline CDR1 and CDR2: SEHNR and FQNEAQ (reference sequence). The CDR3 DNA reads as TGTGCCAGCAGCTTACCCTTTAGGGTAGGATCGGAAAAACTGTTTTTT. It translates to CASSLPFRVGSEKLFF.

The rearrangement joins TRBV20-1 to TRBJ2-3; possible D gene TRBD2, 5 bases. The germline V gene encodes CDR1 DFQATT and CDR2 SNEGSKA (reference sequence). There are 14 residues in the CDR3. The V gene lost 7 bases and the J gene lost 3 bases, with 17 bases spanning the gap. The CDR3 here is CSGNLAGRTDTQYF. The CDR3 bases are TGCAGTGGGAACCTAGCTGGGAGAACAGATACGCAGTATTTT.

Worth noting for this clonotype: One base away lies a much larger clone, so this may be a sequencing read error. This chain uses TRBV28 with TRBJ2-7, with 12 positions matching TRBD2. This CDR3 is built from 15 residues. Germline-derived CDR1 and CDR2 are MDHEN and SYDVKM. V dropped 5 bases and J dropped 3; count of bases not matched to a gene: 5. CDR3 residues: CASSIGLAGNYEQYF. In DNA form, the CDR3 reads TGTGCCAGCAGTATAGGACTAGCGGGAAACTACGAGCAGTACTTC. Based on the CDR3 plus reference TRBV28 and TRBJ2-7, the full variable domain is DVKVTQSSRYLVKRTGEKVFLECVQDMDHENMFWYRQDPGLGLRLIYFSYDVKMKEKGDIPEGYSVSREKKERFSLILESASTNQTSMYLCASSIGLAGNYEQYFGPGTRLTVT.

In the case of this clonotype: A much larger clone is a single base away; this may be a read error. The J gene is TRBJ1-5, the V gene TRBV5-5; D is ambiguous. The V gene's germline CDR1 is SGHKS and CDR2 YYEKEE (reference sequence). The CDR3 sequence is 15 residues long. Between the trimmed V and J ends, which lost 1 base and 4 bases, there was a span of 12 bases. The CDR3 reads CASSLSWQPNQPQHF. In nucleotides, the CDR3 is TGTGCCAGCAGCTTGTCTTGGCAACCTAATCAGCCCCAGCATTTT.

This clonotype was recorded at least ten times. The DNA for the CDR3 is TGTGCCAGCAGCCCAGCAACGGGACTCTACGAGCAGTACTTC. It codes for CASSPATGLYEQYF. The rearrangement uses TRBV5-5 and TRBJ2-7, with D possibly being TRBD2 (6 bases). The CDR3 has 14 amino acids. The ends were cut back, 4 bases at V and 3 bases at J, with 14 bases in the middle. Germline V gives CDR1 SGHKS, CDR2 YYEKEE (reference sequence).

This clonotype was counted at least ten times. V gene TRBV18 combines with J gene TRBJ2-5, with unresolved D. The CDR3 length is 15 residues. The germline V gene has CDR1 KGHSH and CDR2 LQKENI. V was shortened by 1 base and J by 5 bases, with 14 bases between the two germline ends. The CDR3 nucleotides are TGTGCCAGCTCACCACGGCCTTGGGAAGCGGAGACCCAGTACTTC. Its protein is CASSPRPWEAETQYF.

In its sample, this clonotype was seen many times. CDR3 coding DNA: TGTGCCAGCAGCCACGGGACAGGGCCAGATACGCAGTATTTT. Translating gives CASSHGTGPDTQYF. V gene TRBV2 combines with J gene TRBJ2-3; TRBD1 aligns across 9 bases. V dropped 6 bases and J dropped 4; count of bases not matched to a gene: 5. This CDR3 has 14 residues. CDR1 is SNHLY, CDR2 FYNNEI, per germline.

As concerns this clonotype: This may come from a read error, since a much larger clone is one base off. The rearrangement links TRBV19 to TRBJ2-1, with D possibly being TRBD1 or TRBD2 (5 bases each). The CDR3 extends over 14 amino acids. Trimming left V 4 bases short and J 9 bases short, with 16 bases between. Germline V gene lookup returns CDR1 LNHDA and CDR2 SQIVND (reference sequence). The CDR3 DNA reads TGTGCCAGTAGTACCGGGGCAGGAGGAGGTGAGCAGTTCTTC. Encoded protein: CASSTGAGGGEQFF.

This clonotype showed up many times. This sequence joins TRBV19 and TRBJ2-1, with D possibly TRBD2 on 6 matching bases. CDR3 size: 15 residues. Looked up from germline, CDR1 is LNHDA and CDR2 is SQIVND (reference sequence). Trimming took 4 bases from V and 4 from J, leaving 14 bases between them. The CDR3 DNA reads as TGTGCCAGTAGTACCGGGAGTAGCGAATACAATGAGCAGTTCTTC. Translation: CASSTGSSEYNEQFF.

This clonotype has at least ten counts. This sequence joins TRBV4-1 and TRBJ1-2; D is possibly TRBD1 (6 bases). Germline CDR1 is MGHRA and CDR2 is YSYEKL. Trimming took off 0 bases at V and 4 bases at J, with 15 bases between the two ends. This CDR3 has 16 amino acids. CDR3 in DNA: TGCGCCAGCAGCCAAGATCCAGGGGAGGCGGTCTATGGCTACACCTTC. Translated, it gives CASSQDPGEAVYGYTF.

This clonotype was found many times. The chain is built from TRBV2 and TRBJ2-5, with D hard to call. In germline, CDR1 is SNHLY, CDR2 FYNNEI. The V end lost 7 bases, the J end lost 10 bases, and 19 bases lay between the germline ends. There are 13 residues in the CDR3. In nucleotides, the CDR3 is TGTGCCAGCACCCAAGACTTGGGTTGGATCCAGTACTTC. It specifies CASTQDLGWIQYF. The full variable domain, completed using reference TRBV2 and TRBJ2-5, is EPEVTQTPSHQVTQMGQEVILRCVPISNHLYFYWYRQILGQKVEFLVSFYNNEISEKSEIFDDQFSVERPDGSNFTLKIRSTKLEDSAMYFCASTQDLGWIQYFGPGTRLLVL.

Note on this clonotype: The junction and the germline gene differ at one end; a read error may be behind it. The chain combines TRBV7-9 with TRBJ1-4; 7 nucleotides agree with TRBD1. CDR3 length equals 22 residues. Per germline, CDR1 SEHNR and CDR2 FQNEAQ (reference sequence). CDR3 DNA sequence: TGTGCCAGCAGCTTATATTCGGGGGTCCGAACAGGGGATAAAGCAACTAATGAAAAACTGTCTTTT. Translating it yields CASSLYSGVRTGDKATNEKLSF.

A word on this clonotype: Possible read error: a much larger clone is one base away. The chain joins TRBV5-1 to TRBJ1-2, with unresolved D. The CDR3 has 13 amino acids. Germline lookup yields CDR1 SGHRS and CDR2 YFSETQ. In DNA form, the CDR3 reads TGCGCCAGCAGCTTCTTATCCAACTATGGCTGCACCTTC. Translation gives CASSFLSNYGCTF.

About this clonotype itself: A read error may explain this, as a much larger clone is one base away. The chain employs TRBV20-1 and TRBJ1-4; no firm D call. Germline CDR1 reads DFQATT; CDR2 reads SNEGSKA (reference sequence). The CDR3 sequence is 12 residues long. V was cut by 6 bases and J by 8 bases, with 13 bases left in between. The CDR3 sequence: CSAGTGSEKLFF. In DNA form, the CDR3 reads TGCAGTGCAGGAACCGGGAGCGAAAAACTGTTTTTT.

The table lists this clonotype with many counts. The CDR3 loop reads CASSQSPGLAGLYF. DNA for the CDR3: TGCGCCAGCAGCCAATCCCCGGGACTAGCGGGGCTGTATTTT. The V gene is TRBV4-1, the J gene TRBJ2-3; TRBD2 aligns across 13 bases. Unmatched junction bases numbered 7, after V lost 2 bases and J lost 14 bases. Germline values: CDR1 MGHRA, CDR2 YSYEKL. This CDR3 comprises 14 residues.

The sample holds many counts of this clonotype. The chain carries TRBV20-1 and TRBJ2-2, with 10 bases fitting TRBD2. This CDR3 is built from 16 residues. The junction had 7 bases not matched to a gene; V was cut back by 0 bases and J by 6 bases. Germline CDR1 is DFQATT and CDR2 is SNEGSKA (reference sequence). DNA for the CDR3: TGCAGTGCTAGAGATAAGGGACTAGCGATTTCCGGGGAGCTGTTTTTT. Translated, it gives CSARDKGLAISGELFF.

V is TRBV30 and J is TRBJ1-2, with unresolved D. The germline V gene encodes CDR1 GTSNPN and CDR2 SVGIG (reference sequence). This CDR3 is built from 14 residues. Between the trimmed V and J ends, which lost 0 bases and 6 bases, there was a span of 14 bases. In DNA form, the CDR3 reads TGTGCCTGGAGTGTACCTATGGGATGGAATGGCTACACCTTC. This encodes CAWSVPMGWNGYTF.

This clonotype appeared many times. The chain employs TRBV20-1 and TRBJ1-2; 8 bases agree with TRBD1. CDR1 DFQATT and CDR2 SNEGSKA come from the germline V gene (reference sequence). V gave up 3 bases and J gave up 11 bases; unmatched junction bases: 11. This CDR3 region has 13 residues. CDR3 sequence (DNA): TGCAGTGCTAGGCCCACGGGACAGGTTGTGTACACCTTC. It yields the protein CSARPTGQVVYTF.

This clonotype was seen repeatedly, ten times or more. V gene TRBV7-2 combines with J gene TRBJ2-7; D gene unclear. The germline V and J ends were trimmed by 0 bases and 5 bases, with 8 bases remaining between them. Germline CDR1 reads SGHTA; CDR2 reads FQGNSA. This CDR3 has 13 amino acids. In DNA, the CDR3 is TGTGCCAGCAGCTTAGCGCAGCAGAACGAGCAGTACTTC. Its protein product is CASSLAQQNEQYF.

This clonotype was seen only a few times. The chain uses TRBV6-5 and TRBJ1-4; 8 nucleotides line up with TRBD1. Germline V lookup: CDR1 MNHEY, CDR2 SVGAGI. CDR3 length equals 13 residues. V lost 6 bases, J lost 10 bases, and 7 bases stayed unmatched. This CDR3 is CASRETGERKLFF. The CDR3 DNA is TGTGCCAGCAGGGAGACAGGGGAGAGAAAACTGTTTTTT.

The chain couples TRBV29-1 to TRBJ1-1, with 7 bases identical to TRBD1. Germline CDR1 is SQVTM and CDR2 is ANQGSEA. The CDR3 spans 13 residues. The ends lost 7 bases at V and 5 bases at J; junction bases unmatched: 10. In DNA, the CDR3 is TGCAGCGCGCCGCCTCAGACAGGGACTGAAGCTTTCTTT. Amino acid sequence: CSAPPQTGTEAFF.

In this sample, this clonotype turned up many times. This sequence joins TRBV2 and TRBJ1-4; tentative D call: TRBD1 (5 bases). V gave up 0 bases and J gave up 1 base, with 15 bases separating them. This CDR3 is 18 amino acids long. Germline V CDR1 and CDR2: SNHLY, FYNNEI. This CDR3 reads CASSEASPAGVTNEKLFF. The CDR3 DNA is TGTGCCAGCAGTGAAGCGTCGCCGGCGGGGGTAACTAATGAAAAACTGTTTTTT.

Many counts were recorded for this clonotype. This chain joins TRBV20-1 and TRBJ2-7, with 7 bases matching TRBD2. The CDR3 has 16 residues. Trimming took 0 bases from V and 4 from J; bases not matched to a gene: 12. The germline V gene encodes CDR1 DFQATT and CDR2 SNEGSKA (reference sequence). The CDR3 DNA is TGCAGTGCTAGAGATCTCGGGGGGAACTCCAATTACGAGCAGTACTTC. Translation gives CSARDLGGNSNYEQYF.

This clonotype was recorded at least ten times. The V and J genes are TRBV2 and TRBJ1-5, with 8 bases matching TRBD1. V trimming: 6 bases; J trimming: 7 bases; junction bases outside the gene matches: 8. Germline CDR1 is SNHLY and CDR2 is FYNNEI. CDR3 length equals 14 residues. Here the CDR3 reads CASSGQGASQPQHF. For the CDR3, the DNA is TGTGCCAGCAGCGGGCAGGGGGCTTCCCAGCCCCAGCATTTT. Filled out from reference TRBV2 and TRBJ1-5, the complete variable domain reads EPEVTQTPSHQVTQMGQEVILRCVPISNHLYFYWYRQILGQKVEFLVSFYNNEISEKSEIFDDQFSVERPDGSNFTLKIRSTKLEDSAMYFCASSGQGASQPQHFGDGTRLSIL.

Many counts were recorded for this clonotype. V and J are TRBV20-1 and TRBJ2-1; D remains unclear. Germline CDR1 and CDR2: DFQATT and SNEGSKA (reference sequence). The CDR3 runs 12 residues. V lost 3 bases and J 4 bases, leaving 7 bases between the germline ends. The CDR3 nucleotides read TGCAGTGCTAGTAACGGATACAATGAGCAGTTCTTC. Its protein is CSASNGYNEQFF.

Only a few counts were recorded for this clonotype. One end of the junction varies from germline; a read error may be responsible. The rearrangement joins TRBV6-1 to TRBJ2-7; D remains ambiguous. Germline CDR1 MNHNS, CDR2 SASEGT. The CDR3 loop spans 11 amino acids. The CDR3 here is CAGRVSYEQYF. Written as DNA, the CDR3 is TGTGCCGGCAGAGTCTCCTACGAGCAGTACTTC.